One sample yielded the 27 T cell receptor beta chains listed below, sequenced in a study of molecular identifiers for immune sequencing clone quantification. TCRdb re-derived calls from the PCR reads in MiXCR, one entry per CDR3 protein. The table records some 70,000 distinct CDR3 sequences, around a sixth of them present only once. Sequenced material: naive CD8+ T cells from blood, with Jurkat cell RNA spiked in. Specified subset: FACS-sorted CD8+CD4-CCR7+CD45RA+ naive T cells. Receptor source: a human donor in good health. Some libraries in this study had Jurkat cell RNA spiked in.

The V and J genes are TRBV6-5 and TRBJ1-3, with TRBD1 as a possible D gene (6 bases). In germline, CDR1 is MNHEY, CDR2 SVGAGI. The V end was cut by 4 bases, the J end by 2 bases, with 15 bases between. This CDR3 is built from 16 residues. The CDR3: CASSLGGTPPGNTIYF. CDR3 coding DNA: TGTGCCAGCAGTTTGGGCGGGACACCCCCTGGAAACACCATATATTTT.

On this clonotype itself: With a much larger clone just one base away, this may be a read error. The CDR3 reads CASSLIPPREPFF. CDR3 in DNA: TGTGCCAGCAGTTTAATCCCCCCCCGGGAGCCGTTTTTT. This sequence joins TRBV27 and TRBJ2-2; weak D call: TRBD2 (6 bases). The CDR3 has 13 amino acids. Germline V gene data show CDR1 as MNHEY and CDR2 as SMNVEV (reference sequence).

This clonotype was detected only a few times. This CDR3 reads CAIVGTVGNEQFF. The CDR3 DNA reads as TGTGCCATCGTCGGGACCGTGGGGAATGAGCAGTTCTTC. The rearrangement joins TRBV10-3 to TRBJ2-1; TRBD1 or TRBD2 may be the D gene (5 bases each). Germline-derived CDR1 and CDR2 are ENHRY and SYGVKD. The CDR3 contains 13 residues. The V end was cut by 8 bases, the J end by 7 bases, with 15 bases between.

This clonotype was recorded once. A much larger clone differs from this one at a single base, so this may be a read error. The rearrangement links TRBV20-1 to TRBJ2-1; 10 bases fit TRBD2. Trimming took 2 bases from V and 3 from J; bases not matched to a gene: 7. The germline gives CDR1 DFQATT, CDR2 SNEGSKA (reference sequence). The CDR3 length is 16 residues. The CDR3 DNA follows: TGCAGTGCTAGAAAAAAAGCGGGAGGGTGCTACAATGAGCAGTTCTTC. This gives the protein CSARKKAGGCYNEQFF.

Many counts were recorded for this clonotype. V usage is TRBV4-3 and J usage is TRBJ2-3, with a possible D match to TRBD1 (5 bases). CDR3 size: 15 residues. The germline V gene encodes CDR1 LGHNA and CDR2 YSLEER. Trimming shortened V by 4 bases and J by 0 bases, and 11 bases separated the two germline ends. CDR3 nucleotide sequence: TGCGCCAGCAGCCGACTCCAGGGCAGCACAGATACGCAGTATTTT. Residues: CASSRLQGSTDTQYF.

CDR3 sequence: CASSISSYNEQFF. The CDR3 DNA sequence: TGTGCCAGTAGTATAAGCTCCTACAATGAGCAGTTCTTC. This chain uses TRBV19 with TRBJ2-1; D is unclear. CDR1 is LNHDA and CDR2 is SQIVND in the germline V gene (reference sequence). V lost 2 bases and J lost 0, with 2 bases in between. This CDR3 has 13 residues.

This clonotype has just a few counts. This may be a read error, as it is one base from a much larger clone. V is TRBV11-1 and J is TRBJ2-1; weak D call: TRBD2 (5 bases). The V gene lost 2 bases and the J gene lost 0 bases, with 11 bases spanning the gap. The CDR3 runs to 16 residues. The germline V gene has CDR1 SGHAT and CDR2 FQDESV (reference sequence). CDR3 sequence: CASSLIWAGSYNEQFF. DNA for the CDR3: TGTGCCAGCAGCTTAATCTGGGCGGGCTCCTACAATGAGCAGTTCTTC.

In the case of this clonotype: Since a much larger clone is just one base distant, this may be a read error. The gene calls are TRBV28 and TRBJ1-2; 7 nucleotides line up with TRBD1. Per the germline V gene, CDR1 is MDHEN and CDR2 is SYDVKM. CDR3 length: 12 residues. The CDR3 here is CASTGGDYGYAF. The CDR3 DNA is TGTGCCAGCACAGGGGGAGATTATGGCTACGCCTTC.

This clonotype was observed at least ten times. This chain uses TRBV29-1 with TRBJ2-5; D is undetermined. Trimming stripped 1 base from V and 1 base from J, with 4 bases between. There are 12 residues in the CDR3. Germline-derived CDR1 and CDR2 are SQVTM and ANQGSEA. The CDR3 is CSVEASQETQYF. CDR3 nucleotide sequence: TGCAGCGTTGAAGCCTCCCAAGAGACCCAGTACTTC.

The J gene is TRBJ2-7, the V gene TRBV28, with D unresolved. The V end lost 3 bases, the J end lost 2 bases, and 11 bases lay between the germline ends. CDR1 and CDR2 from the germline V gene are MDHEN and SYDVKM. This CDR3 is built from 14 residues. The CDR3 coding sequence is TGTGCCAGCAGTTTTGGCTGGCAGCCCTACGAGCAGTACTTC. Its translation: CASSFGWQPYEQYF.

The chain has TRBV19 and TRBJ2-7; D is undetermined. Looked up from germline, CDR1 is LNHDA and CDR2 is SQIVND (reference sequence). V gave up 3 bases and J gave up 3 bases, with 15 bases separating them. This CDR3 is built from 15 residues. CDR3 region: CASSIGYGISYEQYF. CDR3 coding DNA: TGTGCCAGTAGTATTGGTTATGGGATCAGCTACGAGCAGTACTTC.

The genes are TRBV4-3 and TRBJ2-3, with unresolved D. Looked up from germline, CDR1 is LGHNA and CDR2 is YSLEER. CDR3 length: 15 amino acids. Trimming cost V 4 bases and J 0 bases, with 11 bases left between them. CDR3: CASSPGCLSTDTQYF. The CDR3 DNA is TGCGCCAGCAGCCCTGGCTGCCTGAGCACAGATACGCAGTATTTT.

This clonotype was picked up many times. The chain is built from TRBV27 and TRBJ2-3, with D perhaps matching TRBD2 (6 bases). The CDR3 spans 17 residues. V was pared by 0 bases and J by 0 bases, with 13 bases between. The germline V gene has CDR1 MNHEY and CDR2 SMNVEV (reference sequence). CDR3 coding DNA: TGTGCCAGCAGTTTATCGAACTACGGGGGTAGCACAGATACGCAGTATTTT. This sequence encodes CASSLSNYGGSTDTQYF.

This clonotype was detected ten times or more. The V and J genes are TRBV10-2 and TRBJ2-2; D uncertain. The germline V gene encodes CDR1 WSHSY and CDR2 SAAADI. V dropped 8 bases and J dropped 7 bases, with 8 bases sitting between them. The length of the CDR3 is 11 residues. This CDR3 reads CASLGIGELFF. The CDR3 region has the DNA TGCGCCAGCTTGGGAATCGGGGAGCTGTTTTTT.

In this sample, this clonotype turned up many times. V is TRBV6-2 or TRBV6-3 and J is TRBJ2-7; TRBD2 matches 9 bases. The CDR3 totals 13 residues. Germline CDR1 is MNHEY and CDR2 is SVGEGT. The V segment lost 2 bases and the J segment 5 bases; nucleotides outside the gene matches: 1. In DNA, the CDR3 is TGTGCCAGCAGTTACGGCGGGAGGGACGAGCAGTACTTC. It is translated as CASSYGGRDEQYF.

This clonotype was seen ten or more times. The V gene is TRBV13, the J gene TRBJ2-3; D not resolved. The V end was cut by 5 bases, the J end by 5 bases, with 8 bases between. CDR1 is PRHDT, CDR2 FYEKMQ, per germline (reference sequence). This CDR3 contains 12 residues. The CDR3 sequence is CASSLMGDTQYF. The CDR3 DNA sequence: TGTGCCAGCAGCCTTATGGGAGATACGCAGTATTTT.

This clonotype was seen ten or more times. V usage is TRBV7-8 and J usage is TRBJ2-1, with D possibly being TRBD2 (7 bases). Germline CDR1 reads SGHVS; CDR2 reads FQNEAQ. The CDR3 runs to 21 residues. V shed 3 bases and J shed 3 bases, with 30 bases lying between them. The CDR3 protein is CASSLGQRGGGHRRNYNEQFF. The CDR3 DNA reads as TGTGCCAGCAGCTTGGGCCAGAGGGGGGGGGGGCACCGTCGAAACTACAATGAGCAGTTCTTC.

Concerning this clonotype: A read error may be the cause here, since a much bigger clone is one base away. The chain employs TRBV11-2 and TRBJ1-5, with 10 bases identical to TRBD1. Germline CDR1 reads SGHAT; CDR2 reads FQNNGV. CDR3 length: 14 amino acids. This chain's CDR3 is CAGSLGTGDQPQHF. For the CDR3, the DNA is TGTGCCGGCAGCTTAGGGACAGGGGATCAGCCCCAGCATTTT.

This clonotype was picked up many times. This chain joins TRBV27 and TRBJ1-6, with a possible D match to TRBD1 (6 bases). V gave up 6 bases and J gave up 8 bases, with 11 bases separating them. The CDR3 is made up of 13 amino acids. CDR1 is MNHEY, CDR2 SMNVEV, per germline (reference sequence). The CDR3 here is CASRGEGDSPLHF. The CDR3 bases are TGTGCCAGCAGAGGGGAGGGGGATTCACCCCTCCACTTT.

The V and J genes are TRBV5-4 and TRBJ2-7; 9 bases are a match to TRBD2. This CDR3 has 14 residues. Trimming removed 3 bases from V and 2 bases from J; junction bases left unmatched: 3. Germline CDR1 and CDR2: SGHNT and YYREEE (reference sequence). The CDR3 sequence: CASSSTSGTYEQYF. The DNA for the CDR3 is TGTGCCAGCAGCTCGACTAGCGGAACCTACGAGCAGTACTTC. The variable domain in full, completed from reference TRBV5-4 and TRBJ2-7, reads ETGVTQSPTHLIKTRGQQVTLRCSSQSGHNTVSWYQQALGQGPQFIFQYYREEENGRGNFPPRFSGLQFPNYSSELNVNALELDDSALYLCASSSTSGTYEQYFGPGTRLTVT.

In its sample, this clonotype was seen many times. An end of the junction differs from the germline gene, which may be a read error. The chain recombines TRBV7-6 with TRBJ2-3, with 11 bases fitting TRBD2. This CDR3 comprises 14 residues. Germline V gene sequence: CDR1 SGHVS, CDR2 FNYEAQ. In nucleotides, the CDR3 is TGTGCCAGCAGCCTAGCGGGAGGTGTAGATACGCAGTATTTT. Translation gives CASSLAGGVDTQYF.

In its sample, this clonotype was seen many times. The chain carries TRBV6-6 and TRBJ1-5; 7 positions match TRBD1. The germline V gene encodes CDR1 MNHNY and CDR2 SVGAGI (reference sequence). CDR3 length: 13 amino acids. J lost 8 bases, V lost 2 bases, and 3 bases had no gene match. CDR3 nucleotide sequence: TGTGCCAGCAGTTACGGGACAGAAAAGCCCCAGCATTTT. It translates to CASSYGTEKPQHF.

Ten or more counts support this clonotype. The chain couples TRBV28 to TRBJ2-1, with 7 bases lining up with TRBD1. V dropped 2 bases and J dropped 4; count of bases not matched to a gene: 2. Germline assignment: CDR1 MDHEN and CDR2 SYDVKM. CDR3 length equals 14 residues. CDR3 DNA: TGTGCCAGCAGTTTAGGGACAGATTACAATGAGCAGTTCTTC. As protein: CASSLGTDYNEQFF. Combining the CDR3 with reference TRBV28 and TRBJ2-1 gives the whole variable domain DVKVTQSSRYLVKRTGEKVFLECVQDMDHENMFWYRQDPGLGLRLIYFSYDVKMKEKGDIPEGYSVSREKKERFSLILESASTNQTSMYLCASSLGTDYNEQFFGPGTRLTVL.

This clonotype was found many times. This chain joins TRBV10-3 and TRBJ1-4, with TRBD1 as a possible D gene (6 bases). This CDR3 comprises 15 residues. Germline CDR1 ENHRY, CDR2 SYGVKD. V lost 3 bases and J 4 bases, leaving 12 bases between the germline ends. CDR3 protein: CAISEMGADNEKLFF. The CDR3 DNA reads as TGTGCCATCAGTGAAATGGGGGCCGATAATGAAAAACTGTTTTTT.

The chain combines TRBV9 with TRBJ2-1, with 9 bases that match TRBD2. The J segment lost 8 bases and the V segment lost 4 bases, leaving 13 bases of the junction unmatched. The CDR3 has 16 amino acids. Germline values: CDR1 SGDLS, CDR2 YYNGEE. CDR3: CASSTPLGLASDEQFF. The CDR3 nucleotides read TGTGCCAGCAGCACTCCCCTGGGACTAGCCTCGGATGAGCAGTTCTTC.

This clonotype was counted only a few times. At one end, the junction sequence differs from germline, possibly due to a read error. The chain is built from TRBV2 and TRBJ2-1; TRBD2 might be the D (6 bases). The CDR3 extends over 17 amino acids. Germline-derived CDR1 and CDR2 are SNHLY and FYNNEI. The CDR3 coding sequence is TGCGCCAGCAGTTATCCTCCTGAGGAGGGCCCCTACAATGAGCAGTTCTTC. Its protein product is CASSYPPEEGPYNEQFF.

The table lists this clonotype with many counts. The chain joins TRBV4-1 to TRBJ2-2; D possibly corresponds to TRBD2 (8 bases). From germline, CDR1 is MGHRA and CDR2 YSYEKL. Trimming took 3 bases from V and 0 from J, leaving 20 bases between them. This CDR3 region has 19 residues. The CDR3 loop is CASSHRQGPGLANTGELFF. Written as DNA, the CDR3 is TGCGCCAGCAGCCACCGACAGGGACCGGGACTAGCGAACACCGGGGAGCTGTTTTTT.